The next 26 T cell receptor beta chains were all read from a single sample in a study of shared clonotypes between healthy human individuals. Sequenced by immunoSEQ multiplex PCR; TCRdb stores in-frame clones only, minus some. The sample includes a few hundred thousand clones, about 65% of them seen just once. Sequencing input: memory CD4+ T cells sorted from blood. Subset meaning: CD45RA-negative fraction. The receptor source for this set is a man aged 25-40 years in good health.

The V call is TRBV20-1, the J call TRBJ1-2; no clear D gene. V was cut by 4 bases and J by 2 bases, with 5 bases left in between. Germline values: CDR1 DFQATT, CDR2 SNEGSKA (reference sequence). CDR3 length: 11 amino acids. For the CDR3, the DNA is TGCAGTGCTAAACAAAACTATGGCTACACCTTC. Encoded protein: CSAKQNYGYTF.

As to this clone: The sample has other DNA sequences that encode this CDR3 too. The CDR3 here is CASSSDTDTQYF. The CDR3 DNA is TGTGCCAGCAGTTCGGACACAGATACGCAGTATTTT. The chain uses TRBV6-5 and TRBJ2-3; no clear D. CDR1 is MNHEY and CDR2 is SVGAGI in the germline V gene. V was trimmed by 4 bases and J by 2 bases, leaving 4 bases between them. The CDR3 covers 12 residues.

The chain joins TRBV5-1 to TRBJ1-2; a weak D match, TRBD1 (6 bases). The CDR3 runs to 15 residues. The V end was cut by 0 bases, the J end by 0 bases, with 9 bases between. CDR1 and CDR2 (germline): SGHRS, YFSETQ. CDR3 sequence reads: CASSLDSGANYGYTF. Written as DNA, the CDR3 is TGCGCCAGCAGCTTGGATTCAGGGGCTAACTATGGCTACACCTTC.

V is TRBV2 and J is TRBJ2-3; 10 bases line up with TRBD2. CDR1 SNHLY and CDR2 FYNNEI come from the germline V gene. The CDR3 sequence is 15 residues long. J gave up 4 bases and V 6 bases, and 7 bases lay outside the gene matches. The CDR3 DNA reads TGTGCCAGCAGCCCGGCGCTAGCGGGAGCAGATACGCAGTATTTT. It codes for CASSPALAGADTQYF.

This clone was counted only a few times. The genes are TRBV7-8 and TRBJ2-1; D is undetermined. V shed 8 bases and J shed 6 bases, with 11 bases lying between them. Germline CDR1 reads SGHVS; CDR2 reads FQNEAQ. The CDR3 contains 12 residues. CDR3 DNA: TGTGCCAGCTCCCCCCTTGGCAATGAGCAGTTCTTC. Its translation: CASSPLGNEQFF.

V usage is TRBV9 and J usage is TRBJ2-7, with a weak D call TRBD1 (5 bases). Trimming stripped 0 bases from V and 4 bases from J, with 14 bases between. Per the germline V gene, CDR1 is SGDLS and CDR2 is YYNGEE. The CDR3 has 15 residues. The CDR3 DNA is TGTGCCAGCAGCGTAGGCCAGGGTCTCGGGTACGAGCAGTACTTC. Its translation: CASSVGQGLGYEQYF.

This clone was observed at least ten times. CDR3 DNA sequence: TGTGCCAGCAGTGAATCCGCCAGCATATTCACCGGGGAGCTGTTTTTT. Translation: CASSESASIFTGELFF. J is TRBJ2-2 and V is TRBV25-1; D gene uncertain. The V end was cut by 1 base, the J end by 4 bases, with 13 bases between. Germline assignment: CDR1 MGHDK and CDR2 SYGVNS. CDR3 length equals 16 residues.

V and J are TRBV10-3 and TRBJ2-6; D possibly corresponds to TRBD2 (5 bases). Trimming shortened V by 1 base and J by 4 bases, and 11 bases separated the two germline ends. The germline gives CDR1 ENHRY, CDR2 SYGVKD. This CDR3 is built from 16 residues. CDR3 bases: TGTGCCATCAGTGAGTGGAGCGGCCTCGGGGCCAACGTCCTGACTTTC. It codes for CAISEWSGLGANVLTF.

CDR3 coding DNA: TGTGCCAGCAGCGTGGGGACGGGAATCTATGGCTACACCTTC. This sequence encodes CASSVGTGIYGYTF. The chain has TRBV9 and TRBJ1-2; D is possibly TRBD1 (5 bases). This CDR3 comprises 14 residues. Germline assignment: CDR1 SGDLS and CDR2 YYNGEE. The V and J ends lost 2 bases and 4 bases respectively, with 12 bases between them.

This chain connects TRBV9 to TRBJ1-1; D is unresolved. This CDR3 contains 15 residues. Germline V lookup: CDR1 SGDLS, CDR2 YYNGEE. The V gene lost 0 bases and the J gene lost 5 bases, with 14 bases spanning the gap. The CDR3, as DNA: TGTGCCAGCAGCGTAGATTTCAGGATCGGGACTGAAGCTTTCTTT. This codes for CASSVDFRIGTEAFF.

The rearrangement uses TRBV7-2 and TRBJ2-3; weak D call: TRBD2 (5 bases). Germline CDR1 SGHTA, CDR2 FQGNSA. V shed 1 base and J shed 9 bases, with 11 bases lying between them. The CDR3 loop spans 13 amino acids. The CDR3 nucleotides read TGTGCCAGCAGCTTAGTGGCGCGAGGGACGCAGTATTTT. Protein: CASSLVARGTQYF.

This clone was counted at least ten times. This sequence joins TRBV7-6 and TRBJ2-1; TRBD2 matches 10 bases. The V gene end was trimmed by 5 bases and the J gene end by 5 bases; junction bases not matched to a gene: 9. This CDR3 is built from 16 residues. Germline V gene sequence: CDR1 SGHVS, CDR2 FNYEAQ. CDR3 protein: CASSQERTSGNNEQFF. CDR3 coding DNA: TGTGCCAGCAGCCAAGAAAGGACTAGCGGTAACAATGAGCAGTTCTTC.

This clone has only a few counts. The sample carries other DNA sequences with the same CDR3. The chain combines TRBV18 with TRBJ2-7; TRBD1 or TRBD2 may be the D gene (5 bases each). The germline CDR1 and CDR2 sequences are KGHSH and LQKENI. This CDR3 comprises 13 residues. V lost 0 bases and J lost 2, with 5 bases in between. Written as DNA, the CDR3 is TGTGCCAGCTCACCACCGGGGGCCTACGAGCAGTACTTC. Its translation is CASSPPGAYEQYF.

The gene calls are TRBV2 and TRBJ2-1; D might be TRBD1 or TRBD2, each matching 5 bases. Between the trimmed V and J ends, which lost 6 bases and 7 bases, there was a span of 16 bases. The germline gives CDR1 SNHLY, CDR2 FYNNEI. The CDR3 has 14 residues. CDR3 coding DNA: TGTGCCAGCAGCAGGGATGGACTCGAAAATGAGCAGTTCTTC. This translates into CASSRDGLENEQFF. Complete variable domain (other parts from reference TRBV2 and TRBJ2-1): EPEVTQTPSHQVTQMGQEVILRCVPISNHLYFYWYRQILGQKVEFLVSFYNNEISEKSEIFDDQFSVERPDGSNFTLKIRSTKLEDSAMYFCASSRDGLENEQFFGPGTRLTVL.

V and J are TRBV5-1 and TRBJ1-1; no reliable D call. Trimming left V 3 bases short and J 1 base short, with 7 bases between. The CDR3 contains 13 residues. Germline CDR1 reads SGHRS; CDR2 reads YFSETQ. The CDR3 nucleotides are TGCGCCAGCAGCTCTTGGTCGAACACTGAAGCTTTCTTT. Translating gives CASSSWSNTEAFF.

The V gene is TRBV27, the J gene TRBJ2-7; the match to TRBD2 covers 7 bases. Looked up from germline, CDR1 is MNHEY and CDR2 is SMNVEV (reference sequence). CDR3 length equals 14 residues. J lost 6 bases, V lost 2 bases, and 7 bases had no gene match. The CDR3 loop reads CASSLGLGGFEQYF. The CDR3 nucleotides are TGTGCCAGCAGTTTAGGACTAGGAGGGTTCGAGCAGTACTTC.

This clone was recorded a few times. The J gene is TRBJ2-2, the V gene TRBV5-1, with 8 bases aligning to TRBD1. The length of the CDR3 is 17 residues. Germline trimming cut 4 bases from V and 1 base from J; bases unmatched to any gene: 9. Looked up from germline, CDR1 is SGHRS and CDR2 is YFSETQ. Here the CDR3 reads CASSPSAGTGNTGELFF. CDR3 DNA: TGCGCCAGCAGCCCCAGTGCCGGGACAGGGAACACCGGGGAGCTGTTTTTT.

This clone appeared a few times. J is TRBJ2-3 and V is TRBV2; the D is unclear. The CDR3 totals 12 residues. V was trimmed by 6 bases and J by 2 bases, leaving 6 bases between them. Germline V gives CDR1 SNHLY, CDR2 FYNNEI. This chain's CDR3 is CASRDDTDTQYF. CDR3 nucleotides: TGTGCCAGCAGGGACGACACAGATACGCAGTATTTT.

This clone was recorded only once. The V and J genes are TRBV25-1 and TRBJ1-1; 8 positions match TRBD1. The CDR3 loop spans 14 amino acids. The junction had 6 bases not matched to a gene; V was cut back by 1 base and J by 8 bases. Per germline, CDR1 MGHDK and CDR2 SYGVNS. The CDR3 nucleotides read TGTGCCAGCAGTGAATCACAGGGGGGCGGAGAAGCTTTCTTT. The encoded protein is CASSESQGGGEAFF.

This clone showed up just a few times. This chain joins TRBV27 and TRBJ2-7; possible D gene TRBD1, 6 bases. The CDR3 is made up of 14 amino acids. Germline V gives CDR1 MNHEY, CDR2 SMNVEV (reference sequence). Trimming removed 5 bases from V and 3 bases from J, with 14 bases in between. The CDR3 is CASSLNRAGYEQYF. The CDR3 DNA sequence: TGTGCCAGCAGTCTAAACAGGGCAGGCTACGAGCAGTACTTC.

The table lists this clone with a count of one. J is TRBJ1-2 and V is TRBV27; no clear D gene. This CDR3 spans 15 amino acids. Germline assignment: CDR1 MNHEY and CDR2 SMNVEV (reference sequence). V was shortened by 5 bases and J by 4 bases, with 17 bases between the two germline ends. CDR3 loop: CASSKAGQTIYGYTF. CDR3 bases: TGTGCCAGCAGTAAAGCTGGGCAGACTATCTATGGCTACACCTTC.

V is TRBV28 and J is TRBJ1-1; TRBD1 agrees at 7 bases. Germline-derived CDR1 and CDR2 are MDHEN and SYDVKM. V dropped 8 bases and J dropped 1; count of bases not matched to a gene: 7. The CDR3 covers 14 residues. The CDR3 loop reads CASFPGGWNTEAFF. The CDR3 DNA is TGTGCCAGCTTCCCAGGGGGGTGGAACACTGAAGCTTTCTTT.

This clone came up once. The V call is TRBV28, the J call TRBJ1-2, with 7 bases matching TRBD1. This CDR3 region has 16 residues. V was pared by 5 bases and J by 2 bases, with 11 bases of the junction left unmatched. Germline CDR1 reads MDHEN; CDR2 reads SYDVKM. The CDR3 DNA reads as TGTGCCAGCAGTCCCGCCGCGGGCAGGGGGAACTATGGCTACACCTTC. It is translated as CASSPAAGRGNYGYTF.

The chain couples TRBV11-3 to TRBJ2-2; 7 bases line up with TRBD2. V shed 6 bases and J 5 bases; nucleotides not matched to a gene: 3. CDR1 and CDR2 from the germline V gene are SGHNT and YENEEA. The CDR3 consists of 13 residues. The CDR3 region is CASRGSGTGELFF. The DNA of the CDR3 is TGTGCCAGCAGGGGTAGCGGGACCGGGGAGCTGTTTTTT.

The chain employs TRBV19 and TRBJ2-3; 7 bases fit TRBD1. The V gene's germline CDR1 is LNHDA and CDR2 SQIVND (reference sequence). This CDR3 has 14 amino acids. J lost 0 bases, V lost 7 bases, and 4 bases had no gene match. CDR3 nucleotides: TGTGCCAGTAAAAGGGGGCTTAGCACAGATACGCAGTATTTT. Its translation is CASKRGLSTDTQYF.

The chain uses TRBV7-9 and TRBJ1-4; TRBD1 agrees at 12 bases. Per the germline V gene, CDR1 is SEHNR and CDR2 is FQNEAQ (reference sequence). The ends lost 2 bases at V and 7 bases at J; junction bases unmatched: 5. CDR3 length equals 16 residues. CDR3 sequence reads: CASSLSGTGGFEKLFF. The CDR3 DNA sequence: TGTGCCAGCAGCTTATCCGGGACAGGGGGCTTTGAAAAACTGTTTTTT.